The 27 T cell receptor beta chains listed next were all sequenced from one sample in a study of molecular identifiers for immune sequencing clone quantification. TCRdb called the PCR reads again in MiXCR, with one record for every CDR3 protein. The sample has roughly 320,000 distinct CDR3 sequences, over 20% seen once; the top ten hold about 0.79%. The sample was naive CD8+ T cells from blood, with Jurkat cell RNA spiked in. Subset defined: FACS-sorted CD8+CD4-CCR7+CD45RA+ naive T cells. All receptors come from a human donor in good health. Some libraries in this study had Jurkat cell RNA spiked in.

This clonotype showed up just a few times. This sequence joins TRBV14 and TRBJ2-3; no definite D call. This CDR3 has 15 amino acids. Trimming took off 1 base at V and 0 bases at J, with 8 bases between the two ends. Germline V lookup: CDR1 SGHDN, CDR2 FVKESK. For the CDR3, the DNA is TGTGCCAGCAGCCAAGGTTACCCGAGCACAGATACGCAGTATTTT. This encodes CASSQGYPSTDTQYF. The whole variable domain, remainder taken from reference TRBV14 and TRBJ2-3, is EAGVTQFPSHSVIEKGQTVTLRCDPISGHDNLYWYRRVMGKEIKFLLHFVKESKQDESGMPNNRFLAERTGGTYSTLKVQPAELEDSGVYFCASSQGYPSTDTQYFGPGTRLTVL.

Details on this clonotype: An end of the junction differs from the germline gene, which may be a read error. V and J are TRBV7-2 and TRBJ1-1, with D possibly matching TRBD1 (5 bases). The CDR3 is 13 residues long. The germline V gene encodes CDR1 SGHTA and CDR2 FQGNSA. The CDR3 here is CASSLTDNTDAFF. DNA of the CDR3: TGTGCCAGCAGCTTAACGGACAACACTGATGCTTTCTTT.

This clonotype showed up many times. This chain links TRBV27 with TRBJ1-1; 8 bases line up with TRBD1. With 2 bases clipped from V and 4 bases from J, the junction kept 12 bases outside the gene matches. Germline values: CDR1 MNHEY, CDR2 SMNVEV (reference sequence). The CDR3 contains 17 residues. The CDR3 is CASSLAGGRIAGTEAFF. CDR3 coding DNA: TGTGCCAGCAGTTTAGCAGGGGGCAGGATAGCGGGCACTGAAGCTTTCTTT.

This clonotype was detected ten times or more. The chain uses TRBV5-1 and TRBJ1-3; D gene unclear. Germline V gene sequence: CDR1 SGHRS, CDR2 YFSETQ. This CDR3 comprises 16 residues. V was pared by 2 bases and J by 3 bases, with 15 bases between. The CDR3 here is CASSLIGGADGNTIYF. In nucleotides, the CDR3 is TGCGCCAGCAGCTTAATCGGTGGCGCAGATGGAAACACCATATATTTT.

This clonotype has a count of ten or more. The chain is built from TRBV27 and TRBJ2-6; D call uncertain. The CDR3 runs 14 residues. The V end was cut by 5 bases, the J end by 0 bases, with 5 bases between. Germline values: CDR1 MNHEY, CDR2 SMNVEV (reference sequence). CDR3: CASSPFSGANVLTF. In nucleotides, the CDR3 is TGTGCCAGCAGTCCGTTCTCTGGGGCCAACGTCCTGACTTTC.

V usage is TRBV4-2 and J usage is TRBJ2-5; 10 positions match TRBD1. With 1 base clipped from V and 9 bases from J, the junction kept 11 bases outside the gene matches. Germline V gives CDR1 LGHNA, CDR2 YNFKEQ. The length of the CDR3 is 16 residues. DNA of the CDR3: TGTGCCAGCAGCCAAGTTGGGTTGACAGGGGGCATGGCCCAGTACTTC. Protein product: CASSQVGLTGGMAQYF.

This clonotype showed up many times. The V call is TRBV5-5, the J call TRBJ2-5, with 8 positions matching TRBD2. From germline, CDR1 is SGHKS and CDR2 YYEKEE (reference sequence). Trimming at V came to 7 bases and at J to 1 base, leaving 9 bases not matched to a gene. The CDR3 has 15 amino acids. The CDR3 is CASRRGLAGQETQYF. CDR3 in DNA: TGTGCCAGCCGCCGGGGGCTAGCGGGCCAAGAGACCCAGTACTTC. Based on the CDR3 plus reference TRBV5-5 and TRBJ2-5, the full variable domain is DAGVTQSPTHLIKTRGQQVTLRCSPISGHKSVSWYQQVLGQGPQFIFQYYEKEERGRGNFPDRFSARQFPNYSSELNVNALLLGDSALYLCASRRGLAGQETQYFGPGTRLLVL.

This clonotype was counted ten times or more. The chain has TRBV30 and TRBJ2-5, with D perhaps TRBD2 (5 bases). Trimming cost V 5 bases and J 3 bases, with 13 bases left between them. CDR1 and CDR2 from the germline V gene are GTSNPN and SVGIG (reference sequence). CDR3 size: 13 residues. CDR3 in DNA: TGTGCCTGGTTCCCCGAGGAGGAAGAGACCCAGTACTTC. This encodes CAWFPEEEETQYF. The full variable domain, rest sourced from reference TRBV30 and TRBJ2-5, is SQTIHQWPATLVQPVGSPLSLECTVEGTSNPNLYWYRQAAGRGLQLLFYSVGIGQISSEVPQNLSASRPQDRQFILSSKKLLLSDSGFYLCAWFPEEEETQYFGPGTRLLVL.

This clonotype was counted at least ten times. The chain combines TRBV5-6 with TRBJ2-7; 7 positions agree with TRBD1. Germline CDR1 reads SGHDT; CDR2 reads YYEEEE. Trimming took 4 bases from V and 2 from J; bases not matched to a gene: 9. The CDR3 length is 15 residues. CDR3 protein: CASSAGTADTYEQYF. CDR3 nucleotides: TGTGCCAGCAGCGCCGGGACAGCCGACACCTACGAGCAGTACTTC.

The chain has TRBV27 and TRBJ2-7; D is perhaps TRBD1 (5 bases). The V end lost 0 bases, the J end lost 3 bases, and 9 bases lay between the germline ends. Germline V CDR1 and CDR2: MNHEY, SMNVEV (reference sequence). The CDR3 is 14 residues long. Here the CDR3 reads CASSLSNQGYEQYF. The CDR3 region has the DNA TGTGCCAGCAGTTTATCGAATCAGGGCTACGAGCAGTACTTC.

The rearrangement joins TRBV12-3 or TRBV12-4 to TRBJ2-1; 11 bases fit TRBD2. The CDR3 sequence is 15 residues long. V shed 5 bases and J 8 bases; nucleotides not matched to a gene: 8. The CDR3 DNA reads TGTGCCAGCAGTCTTAGCGGGGGGGCCTCCCATGAGCAGTTCTTC. Translation: CASSLSGGASHEQFF.

A remark on this clonotype: A much larger clonotype is one base distant, so this may be a read error. This CDR3 is missing its conserved last phenylalanine or tryptophan, likely due to a read error. The rearrangement joins TRBV28 to TRBJ2-5; 10 bases agree with TRBD1. The CDR3 totals 15 residues. Trimming cost V 5 bases and J 6 bases; bases outside gene matches: 9. Germline V gene sequence: CDR1 MDHEN, CDR2 SYDVKM. The CDR3 sequence: CASSRTGGNLKTQYL. The CDR3 DNA reads as TGTGCCAGCAGTCGGACAGGGGGTAACTTGAAGACCCAGTACCTC.

This clonotype showed up many times. The chain carries TRBV29-1 and TRBJ1-5, with D maybe TRBD1 (5 bases). The CDR3 is made up of 12 amino acids. Trimming stripped 6 bases from V and 7 bases from J, with 13 bases between. From germline, CDR1 is SQVTM and CDR2 ANQGSEA. The CDR3 loop reads CSVQTQGQPQHF. The CDR3, as DNA: TGCAGCGTCCAAACGCAGGGCCAGCCCCAGCATTTT.

Turning to this clonotype: This clone may be a read error of a much larger clone one base away. The chain is built from TRBV6-2 or TRBV6-3 and TRBJ2-1; the match to TRBD2 covers 12 bases. This CDR3 contains 18 residues. Germline trimming cut 6 bases from V and 4 bases from J; bases unmatched to any gene: 13. CDR1 is MNHEY, CDR2 SVGEGT, per germline. The CDR3 is CASRYRLAGGPAYNEQFF. DNA of the CDR3: TGTGCCAGCAGATATCGTCTAGCGGGAGGGCCGGCGTACAATGAGCAGTTCTTC.

Turning to this clonotype: Since a much larger clone is just one base distant, this may be a read error. J is TRBJ1-5 and V is TRBV6-2 or TRBV6-3, with D uncertain. Germline V gene data show CDR1 as MNHEY and CDR2 as SVGEGT. V shed 5 bases and J shed 5 bases, with 19 bases lying between them. The CDR3 covers 16 residues. The chain's CDR3 is CASSLRTQSSHQPQHF. The CDR3, as DNA: TGTGCCAGCAGTCTGCGGACCCAAAGCTCTCATCAGCCCCAGCATTTT.

This clonotype was picked up many times. The chain employs TRBV7-9 and TRBJ1-1, with D tentatively TRBD1 (6 bases). The V end was cut by 10 bases, the J end by 3 bases, with 15 bases between. The CDR3 contains 13 residues. Germline-derived CDR1 and CDR2 are SEHNR and FQNEAQ (reference sequence). For the CDR3, the DNA is TGTGCCATCTTGTTCCAGGGGTACACTGAAGCTTTCTTT. This translates into CAILFQGYTEAFF.

This sequence joins TRBV5-1 and TRBJ2-2; 7 bases fit TRBD1. CDR1 and CDR2 from the germline V gene are SGHRS and YFSETQ. The CDR3 contains 13 residues. V lost 9 bases, J lost 1 base, and 3 bases stayed unmatched. The DNA for the CDR3 is TGCGCCACCCAGGGGGTGAACACCGGGGAGCTGTTTTTT. The encoded protein is CATQGVNTGELFF.

This clonotype was seen ten or more times. The chain carries TRBV7-8 and TRBJ1-5; TRBD1 is a possible D gene (6 bases). V shed 0 bases and J shed 2 bases, with 8 bases lying between them. This CDR3 contains 15 residues. Germline CDR1 SGHVS, CDR2 FQNEAQ. CDR3 region: CASSLADSRNQPQHF. The DNA for the CDR3 is TGTGCCAGCAGCTTAGCGGACAGCCGCAATCAGCCCCAGCATTTT.

This clonotype appeared many times. This chain joins TRBV7-2 and TRBJ1-1, with D uncertain. The CDR3 is made up of 11 amino acids. Between the trimmed V and J ends, which lost 3 bases and 6 bases, there was a span of 5 bases. Germline CDR1 is SGHTA and CDR2 is FQGNSA. The CDR3 region is CASSFSSEAFF. For the CDR3, the DNA is TGTGCCAGCAGCTTTAGTTCTGAAGCTTTCTTT.

In this sample, this clonotype turned up many times. The rearrangement joins TRBV19 to TRBJ2-1; possible D gene TRBD2, 6 bases. The V end was cut by 2 bases, the J end by 6 bases, with 17 bases between. CDR1 is LNHDA and CDR2 is SQIVND in the germline V gene (reference sequence). The CDR3 has 16 amino acids. The CDR3 DNA sequence: TGTGCCAGTAGTATATCGCGGGGTGTCTCCAGCAATGAGCAGTTCTTC. This sequence encodes CASSISRGVSSNEQFF.

This clonotype was recorded only once. The junction shows a germline mismatch at one end, possibly a read error. The gene calls are TRBV3-1 and TRBJ2-6; D perhaps matches TRBD1 (6 bases). Germline CDR1 and CDR2: LGHDT and YNNKEL (reference sequence). The CDR3 sequence is 20 residues long. CDR3 protein: CAGSHASDRPPAAGANVLTF. The CDR3 nucleotides are TGTGCCGGCAGCCACGCCTCAGACAGGCCCCCCGCTGCTGGGGCCAACGTCCTGACTTTC.

This clonotype turned up a few times. J is TRBJ2-5 and V is TRBV28, with 11 nucleotides matching TRBD1. The CDR3 length is 16 residues. Germline V gene lookup returns CDR1 MDHEN and CDR2 SYDVKM. J lost 2 bases, V lost 3 bases, and 5 bases had no gene match. CDR3 protein: CASSFSDRGHQETQYF. DNA of the CDR3: TGTGCCAGCAGTTTCTCGGACAGGGGGCATCAAGAGACCCAGTACTTC.

This clonotype was found many times. This chain joins TRBV7-7 and TRBJ2-5; 8 bases align to TRBD2. Germline CDR1 and CDR2: SSHAT and FNYEAQ (reference sequence). The CDR3 is 14 residues long. V dropped 3 bases and J dropped 5; count of bases not matched to a gene: 5. The CDR3 coding sequence is TGTGCCAGCAGCTTCGGAGCGGGGGATGAGACCCAGTACTTC. Residues: CASSFGAGDETQYF.

This clonotype was detected many times. V and J are TRBV4-2 and TRBJ1-1; weak D call: TRBD1 (5 bases). Germline V gene sequence: CDR1 LGHNA, CDR2 YNFKEQ. Deletions cut 1 base from V and 7 bases from J, with 7 bases between. The CDR3 loop spans 12 amino acids. Here the CDR3 reads CASSQVDSEAFF. The CDR3 DNA reads as TGTGCCAGCAGCCAAGTTGACAGTGAAGCTTTCTTT.

As regards this clonotype: One base away lies a much larger clone, so this may be a sequencing read error. The CDR3 nucleotides are TGCGCCAGCAGCCTCTCAAAAACTAGCGGGGAAGAGACCCAGTACTTC. Amino acid sequence: CASSLSKTSGEETQYF. The chain carries TRBV5-1 and TRBJ2-5; TRBD2 matches 10 bases. Germline V gives CDR1 SGHRS, CDR2 YFSETQ. This CDR3 region has 16 residues. V shed 4 bases and J 3 bases; nucleotides not matched to a gene: 9.

This clonotype showed up many times. Here the CDR3 DNA reads TGTGCCAGTAGTCCCCAGGGGGTCGCCGGGGAGCTGTTTTTT. It encodes CASSPQGVAGELFF. This chain uses TRBV19 with TRBJ2-2; 7 bases agree with TRBD1. The length of the CDR3 is 14 residues. The germline gives CDR1 LNHDA, CDR2 SQIVND (reference sequence). The V gene end was trimmed by 5 bases and the J gene end by 6 bases; junction bases not matched to a gene: 6.

Regarding this clonotype: A much larger clone differs by one base, so this may be a read error. The missing conserved phenylalanine or tryptophan at the end of this CDR3 makes a read error likely. The chain has TRBV29-1 and TRBJ1-1, with D perhaps TRBD1 (6 bases). From germline, CDR1 is SQVTM and CDR2 ANQGSEA. This CDR3 is 17 amino acids long. The V end was cut by 0 bases, the J end by 3 bases, with 20 bases between. Written as DNA, the CDR3 is TGCAGCGTTGAAGATGAGGGTCGGGGGACATCCTACACTGAAGCTTTCTCT. Its protein product is CSVEDEGRGTSYTEAFS.